The next 17 T cell receptor beta chains were all read from a single sample in a study of fetal regulatory T cell absence and autoimmunity. Using immunoSEQ multiplex PCR, the repertoire was profiled, and TCRdb retains in-frame clones only, with some absent. Of roughly 95,000 clones in the sample, 55% to 75% were seen once. Sequencing used pancreas tissue. The receptors derive from a male donor with IPEX syndrome.

The CDR3 region has the DNA TGTGCCAGCAGCCCCAGGGGGGCCAAAAACATTCAGTACTTC. Protein product: CASSPRGAKNIQYF. The chain carries TRBV7-8 and TRBJ2-4; 7 nucleotides line up with TRBD1. CDR3 length equals 14 residues. The J segment lost 1 base and the V segment lost 5 bases, leaving 2 bases of the junction unmatched. Germline values: CDR1 SGHVS, CDR2 FQNEAQ.

CDR3 protein: CASSLEIGAGYEQYF. CDR3 coding DNA: TGTGCCAGCAGCTTAGAGATCGGGGCCGGGTACGAGCAGTACTTC. The genes are TRBV7-8 and TRBJ2-7; either TRBD1 or TRBD2 may fit D (5 bases each). V lost 1 base to trimming and J lost 4 bases, with 14 bases between them. CDR1 is SGHVS and CDR2 is FQNEAQ in the germline V gene. CDR3 size: 15 residues.

J is TRBJ1-2 and V is TRBV10-3, with TRBD1 matching 9 bases. The J segment lost 4 bases and the V segment lost 10 bases, leaving 16 bases of the junction unmatched. The CDR3 consists of 16 residues. Germline V gene data show CDR1 as ENHRY and CDR2 as SYGVKD. In DNA form, the CDR3 reads TGTGCCACCCGACTCCGGGACAGGGTGTCCGGCTATGGCTACACCTTC. It is translated as CATRLRDRVSGYGYTF.

The chain recombines TRBV9 with TRBJ1-3, with no clear D. The length of the CDR3 is 13 residues. Trimming removed 3 bases at V and 3 bases at J, with 7 bases between. The germline V gene has CDR1 SGDLS and CDR2 YYNGEE. The CDR3 sequence: CASSEGLGNTIYF. CDR3 bases: TGTGCCAGCAGCGAAGGGCTTGGAAACACCATATATTTT.

This chain uses TRBV5-6 with TRBJ2-7; tentatively, D is TRBD2 (5 bases). V was trimmed by 2 bases and J by 0 bases, leaving 12 bases between them. The V gene's germline CDR1 is SGHDT and CDR2 YYEEEE. The CDR3 has 15 amino acids. CDR3: CASSFIPGISYEQYF. CDR3 DNA: TGTGCCAGCAGCTTTATCCCGGGGATCTCCTACGAGCAGTACTTC.

The V and J genes are TRBV27 and TRBJ2-7, with D possibly being TRBD1 (6 bases). Trimming took 5 bases from V and 2 from J, leaving 19 bases between them. Germline CDR1 reads MNHEY; CDR2 reads SMNVEV (reference sequence). There are 16 residues in the CDR3. CDR3 residues: CASSPLTGWATYEQYF. The CDR3 DNA sequence: TGTGCCAGCAGTCCGCTTACAGGGTGGGCGACCTACGAGCAGTACTTC.

The chain employs TRBV7-2 and TRBJ2-4; 8 bases map to TRBD1. V shed 5 bases, J shed 0 bases, and the junction held 12 bases outside the gene matches. This CDR3 region has 18 residues. Germline V CDR1 and CDR2: SGHTA, FQGNSA. The CDR3 is CASSTTGVNKRAKNIQYF. The CDR3 DNA is TGTGCCAGCAGCACGACAGGGGTAAATAAGAGAGCCAAAAACATTCAGTACTTC.

This chain joins TRBV19 and TRBJ2-7; unclear D gene. Germline loops: CDR1 LNHDA, CDR2 SQIVND (reference sequence). V was cut by 2 bases and J by 3 bases, with 14 bases left in between. CDR3 size: 15 residues. In nucleotides, the CDR3 is TGTGCCAGTAGTATAAGCCCCCGGACGGACTACGAGCAGTACTTC. Protein sequence: CASSISPRTDYEQYF.

The chain is built from TRBV7-9 and TRBJ1-2, with 8 bases lining up with TRBD1. The CDR3 covers 16 residues. The ends lost 6 bases at V and 6 bases at J; junction bases unmatched: 15. Germline CDR1 and CDR2: SEHNR and FQNEAQ (reference sequence). For the CDR3, the DNA is TGTGCCAGCAGACAAAACCCCGACAGGGGAGTTGATGGCTACACCTTC. Amino acid sequence: CASRQNPDRGVDGYTF.

The V gene is TRBV4-1, the J gene TRBJ1-4, with 9 bases lining up with TRBD1. V lost 5 bases and J lost 2; bases outside the gene matches: 0. The germline CDR1 and CDR2 sequences are MGHRA and YSYEKL. The CDR3 is 14 amino acids. In DNA form, the CDR3 reads TGCGCCAGCAGCGGACAGGGGACTAATGAAAAACTGTTTTTT. As protein: CASSGQGTNEKLFF.

The V gene is TRBV27, the J gene TRBJ2-7; D remains unclear. CDR3 length: 13 residues. Trimming removed 0 bases at V and 3 bases at J, with 6 bases between. Germline assignment: CDR1 MNHEY and CDR2 SMNVEV (reference sequence). The CDR3 reads CASSLSRYYEQYF. For the CDR3, the DNA is TGTGCCAGCAGTTTATCACGATACTACGAGCAGTACTTC.

This clone appeared a few times. The gene calls are TRBV6-5 and TRBJ1-5, with a possible D match to TRBD1 (6 bases). The CDR3 spans 13 residues. Germline assignment: CDR1 MNHEY and CDR2 SVGAGI. V was shortened by 6 bases and J by 7 bases, with 13 bases between the two germline ends. The CDR3 DNA reads TGTGCCAGCAGGGGACATCAGGGGCAGCCCCAGCATTTT. Translated: CASRGHQGQPQHF.

The V call is TRBV7-6, the J call TRBJ2-3; no firm D call. The germline gives CDR1 SGHVS, CDR2 FNYEAQ. The CDR3 covers 15 residues. V was shortened by 3 bases and J by 2 bases, with 12 bases between the two germline ends. CDR3 sequence reads: CASSFLSTYTDTQYF. As DNA, the CDR3 is TGTGCCAGCAGCTTTTTATCAACATACACAGATACGCAGTATTTT.

V gene TRBV7-9 combines with J gene TRBJ1-2; no clear D. The length of the CDR3 is 12 residues. The germline V and J ends were trimmed by 1 base and 4 bases, with 4 bases remaining between them. Germline V gene sequence: CDR1 SEHNR, CDR2 FQNEAQ (reference sequence). The CDR3 DNA follows: TGTGCCAGCAGCTTAGACAGCTATGGCTACACCTTC. It encodes CASSLDSYGYTF.

The V gene is TRBV29-1, the J gene TRBJ1-5; TRBD1 aligns across 9 bases. The V gene end was trimmed by 2 bases and the J gene end by 4 bases; junction bases not matched to a gene: 9. Looked up from germline, CDR1 is SQVTM and CDR2 is ANQGSEA. CDR3 length: 16 amino acids. The CDR3 sequence: CSVELDRGMVNQPQHF. CDR3 in DNA: TGCAGCGTTGAACTGGACAGGGGAATGGTGAATCAGCCCCAGCATTTT.

V is TRBV5-1 and J is TRBJ2-1; a weak D match, TRBD2 (5 bases). This CDR3 contains 12 residues. The germline CDR1 and CDR2 sequences are SGHRS and YFSETQ. Trimming stripped 2 bases from V and 7 bases from J, with 7 bases between. CDR3: CASSFGENEQFF. As DNA, the CDR3 is TGCGCCAGCAGCTTCGGGGAGAATGAGCAGTTCTTC.

The chain is built from TRBV29-1 and TRBJ2-1, with a weak D call TRBD2 (6 bases). The V end lost 1 base, the J end lost 0 bases, and 22 bases lay between the germline ends. The CDR3 has 19 residues. The germline V gene has CDR1 SQVTM and CDR2 ANQGSEA. CDR3 DNA: TGCAGCGTTGAAGTTGGCCTAGCGAGGGGCTCGAGCTCCTACAATGAGCAGTTCTTC. Its translation: CSVEVGLARGSSSYNEQFF.